The 18 T cell receptor beta chains in this list originate from one sample, sequenced in a study of CD8+ T cells in alopecia areata. Sequencing used cDNA as its template, made by extracting RNA and reverse transcribing it. The method was immunoSEQ multiplex PCR; TCRdb's version includes in-frame clones alone and lacks a portion of them. The table records over 95,000 clones, roughly three fifths of them present only once. Treatment denoted: oral pan-JAK inhibitor, 5-10 mg twice daily. Specimen: CD8+ T cells sorted from blood, collected at week 4, from a patient treated with tofacitinib. These receptors all come from a human donor with alopecia areata.

The CDR3 region has the DNA TGTGCCAGCTCACCACTGGGACAGGGGGATGGCTACACCTTC. Its translation is CASSPLGQGDGYTF. V and J are TRBV18 and TRBJ1-2, with 11 bases that match TRBD1. This CDR3 is built from 14 residues. The V and J ends lost 1 base and 6 bases, in that order; junction bases with no gene match: 1. Germline V CDR1 and CDR2: KGHSH, LQKENI.

This clone turned up a few times. The chain links TRBV27 to TRBJ2-7, with D perhaps TRBD1 (6 bases). V was shortened by 6 bases and J by 0 bases, with 9 bases between the two germline ends. The CDR3 covers 13 residues. CDR1 is MNHEY and CDR2 is SMNVEV in the germline V gene (reference sequence). CDR3 in amino acids: CASRTGNSYEQYF. CDR3 sequence (DNA): TGTGCCAGCAGAACAGGGAACTCCTACGAGCAGTACTTC.

The chain uses TRBV6-1 and TRBJ2-1; D is ambiguous. The CDR3 extends over 11 amino acids. Deletions cut 4 bases from V and 6 bases from J, with 4 bases between. Germline V gives CDR1 MNHNS, CDR2 SASEGT. The CDR3 loop reads CASSGGNEQFF. CDR3 coding DNA: TGTGCCAGCAGTGGAGGCAATGAGCAGTTCTTC.

As regards this clone: The sample carries other DNA sequences with the same CDR3. This chain connects TRBV6-5 to TRBJ2-5; the D is unclear. Trimming cost V 0 bases and J 5 bases, with 4 bases left between them. The CDR3 consists of 12 residues. The V gene's germline CDR1 is MNHEY and CDR2 SVGAGI. CDR3 bases: TGTGCCAGCAGTTACTCCCCTGAGACCCAGTACTTC. This encodes CASSYSPETQYF.

This chain connects TRBV6-6 to TRBJ2-3, with D unclear. The CDR3 is made up of 12 amino acids. Germline assignment: CDR1 MNHNY and CDR2 SVGAGI (reference sequence). V lost 0 bases and J 6 bases, leaving 4 bases between the germline ends. In nucleotides, the CDR3 is TGTGCCAGCAGTTACTCGGAGGATACGCAGTATTTT. Translating it yields CASSYSEDTQYF.

This chain connects TRBV5-6 to TRBJ1-1, with unresolved D. Trimming took 7 bases from V and 5 from J, leaving 12 bases between them. Per the germline V gene, CDR1 is SGHDT and CDR2 is YYEEEE. The CDR3 is 12 residues long. CDR3 in DNA: TGTGCCAGCGAGACGGCAGTAACTGAAGCTTTCTTT. It codes for CASETAVTEAFF.

Notes on this clone: Other nucleotide sequences in the sample specify the same CDR3. V is TRBV9 and J is TRBJ2-7; no clear D. The CDR3 runs 14 residues. Germline-derived CDR1 and CDR2 are SGDLS and YYNGEE. The V gene lost 0 bases and the J gene lost 0 bases, with 7 bases spanning the gap. The CDR3 here is CASSVGVSSYEQYF. CDR3 bases: TGTGCCAGCAGCGTAGGTGTCAGCTCCTACGAGCAGTACTTC.

The chain recombines TRBV30 with TRBJ2-7; 9 bases line up with TRBD2. The trim removed 2 bases at V and 1 base at J, leaving 3 bases unmatched. CDR1 GTSNPN and CDR2 SVGIG come from the germline V gene (reference sequence). The CDR3 consists of 14 residues. The CDR3 DNA reads TGTGCCTGGAGTCAAGCGGGAGGATCCTACGAGCAGTACTTC. The encoded protein is CAWSQAGGSYEQYF.

This clone was seen a handful of times. DNA for the CDR3: TGTGCCATCGGGACAGGGGCGAACACCGGGGAGCTGTTTTTT. Translation gives CAIGTGANTGELFF. The gene calls are TRBV10-3 and TRBJ2-2, with TRBD1 matching 10 bases. The CDR3 spans 14 residues. CDR1 ENHRY and CDR2 SYGVKD come from the germline V gene. Trimming at V came to 8 bases and at J to 0 bases, leaving 0 bases not matched to a gene.

V is TRBV4-1 and J is TRBJ1-1; 7 positions match TRBD1. The germline CDR1 and CDR2 sequences are MGHRA and YSYEKL. Losses at the gene ends were 2 bases for V and 8 bases for J; bases not matched to a gene: 11. The CDR3 is 15 amino acids. CDR3 sequence: CASSQHDQGGTEAFF. The CDR3 bases are TGCGCCAGCAGCCAACACGACCAAGGGGGCACCGAAGCTTTCTTT.

The chain has TRBV14 and TRBJ1-2; D is uncertain. Looked up from germline, CDR1 is SGHDN and CDR2 is FVKESK. Trimming left V 4 bases short and J 5 bases short, with 11 bases between. CDR3 length: 13 residues. The CDR3 is CASSRTPSYGYTF. The CDR3 nucleotides read TGTGCCAGCAGCCGTACCCCCTCTTATGGCTACACCTTC.

The V gene is TRBV30, the J gene TRBJ2-7; TRBD2 is a possible D gene (5 bases). CDR3 size: 13 residues. Trimming left V 6 bases short and J 3 bases short, with 15 bases between. The germline CDR1 and CDR2 sequences are GTSNPN and SVGIG (reference sequence). The CDR3 sequence is CACTRSDYYEQYF. The CDR3 DNA follows: TGTGCCTGTACTAGAAGCGACTACTACGAGCAGTACTTC.

This clone was counted between two and nine times. CDR3 sequence: CASSLGAQGHTGELFF. The CDR3 DNA follows: TGTGCCAGCAGCTTGGGGGCCCAGGGGCACACCGGGGAGCTGTTTTTT. The chain links TRBV5-4 to TRBJ2-2; D may be TRBD1 (6 bases). Germline loops: CDR1 SGHNT, CDR2 YYREEE (reference sequence). The CDR3 is made up of 16 amino acids. With 0 bases removed from V and 3 bases from J, the gap between germline ends came to 12 bases.

This chain uses TRBV7-9 with TRBJ1-2; D gene uncertain. This CDR3 is built from 15 residues. V lost 2 bases, J lost 0 bases, and 10 bases lay in between. The V gene's germline CDR1 is SEHNR and CDR2 FQNEAQ (reference sequence). The CDR3 coding sequence is TGTGCCAGCAGCTTATTGGGGTCTGCTAACTATGGCTACACCTTC. Translating it yields CASSLLGSANYGYTF.

This clone was found a few times. V gene TRBV29-1 combines with J gene TRBJ2-5, with a weak D call TRBD1 (5 bases). The CDR3 runs 13 residues. Germline V gene lookup returns CDR1 SQVTM and CDR2 ANQGSEA. V was trimmed by 4 bases and J by 2 bases, leaving 11 bases between them. CDR3 sequence: CSVATAPQETQYF. DNA of the CDR3: TGCAGCGTTGCGACAGCTCCACAAGAGACCCAGTACTTC.

V gene TRBV9 combines with J gene TRBJ1-6; D might be TRBD1 (5 bases). Trimming took 4 bases from V and 10 from J, leaving 18 bases between them. This CDR3 is built from 15 residues. Germline V gene data show CDR1 as SGDLS and CDR2 as YYNGEE. The CDR3 spells CASSSGGQGGSPLHF. DNA for the CDR3: TGTGCCAGCAGCTCCGGAGGTCAGGGAGGATCACCCCTCCACTTT.

The gene calls are TRBV4-3 and TRBJ2-5; D is unresolved. In germline, CDR1 is LGHNA, CDR2 YSLEER. The ends were cut back, 0 bases at V and 4 bases at J, with 12 bases in the middle. The CDR3 sequence is 15 residues long. CDR3 sequence (DNA): TGCGCCAGCAGCCAAGATGTAGGCGGTGGAGAGACCCAGTACTTC. Protein: CASSQDVGGGETQYF.

This rearrangement joins TRBV9 to TRBJ1-2; 8 positions agree with TRBD1. Germline lookup yields CDR1 SGDLS and CDR2 YYNGEE. V was clipped by 0 bases and J by 5 bases; unmatched bases: 6. This CDR3 region has 15 residues. CDR3: CASSVGQGRNYGYTF. The CDR3 DNA reads TGTGCCAGCAGCGTAGGACAGGGGCGTAATTATGGCTACACCTTC.